The TCR beta chain under discussion was sequenced for a study of T cells in Graves' hyperthyroidism and ophthalmopathy. This clonotype was detected only a few times. The ends were cut back, 4 bases at V and 8 bases at J, with 18 bases in the middle. This CDR3 contains 15 residues. Germline V CDR1 and CDR2: SGHRS, YFSETQ. On the basis of clinical symptoms, serum thyroxine and TRAb, thyroid ultrasound and orbital computed tomography, diagnoses were made. TCR beta CDR3 regions were amplified from RNA transcripts. First-round RT-PCR with HTBI primers amplified the TCR CDR3 region. From the multiplex PCR reads, TCRdb called clonotypes with MiXCR, one entry per CDR3 protein. This sample has some 460,000 distinct CDR3 sequences, with around 14% found just once.

This chain uses TRBV5-1 with TRBJ1-4; D possibly corresponds to TRBD1 (5 bases). The clonotype originates from a woman aged 18 to 35 with Graves' hyperthyroidism. The sample was blood. The CDR3 here is CASSIVAGDREKLFF. CDR3 sequence (DNA): TGCGCCAGCAGCATCGTTGCGGGGGATAGAGAAAAACTGTTTTTT.